Below, 3 T cell receptor beta chains from the same sample are listed, as sequenced in a study of CD8 T cells in acute hepatitis C reinfection. The assay was immunoSEQ multiplex PCR, and TCRdb's table has in-frame clones only and misses some. This table has over 35,000 clones, 87% appearing once. Time point reported: naive CD8 control sorted from an acute-time-point sample. The specimen was naive CD8+ T cells from PBMCs. Every receptor here comes from a man between 25 and 39 years old with chronic hepatitis C.

The chain recombines TRBV12-5 with TRBJ1-1; tentative D call: TRBD1 (5 bases). V was trimmed by 0 bases and J by 6 bases, leaving 14 bases between them. This CDR3 contains 15 residues. CDR1 is LGHNT and CDR2 is FRNRAP in the germline V gene. CDR3: CASGLVGTGSAEAFF. CDR3 DNA: TGTGCTAGTGGTTTGGTAGGAACAGGCTCGGCTGAAGCTTTCTTT.

The genes are TRBV5-6 and TRBJ2-5; TRBD2 matches 7 bases. The length of the CDR3 is 14 residues. V was pared by 1 base and J by 2 bases, with 2 bases of the junction left unmatched. Germline V lookup: CDR1 SGHDT, CDR2 YYEEEE. In nucleotides, the CDR3 is TGTGCCAGCAGCTTGAAAGCGGGACAAGAGACCCAGTACTTC. It encodes CASSLKAGQETQYF.

This clone has only one observation. This chain connects TRBV13 to TRBJ2-1; TRBD2 matches 9 bases. The trim removed 1 base at V and 3 bases at J, leaving 1 base unmatched. Germline V gives CDR1 PRHDT, CDR2 FYEKMQ (reference sequence). This CDR3 contains 15 residues. CDR3 amino acids: CASSLALAGYNEQFF. CDR3 DNA sequence: TGTGCCAGCAGCTTAGCACTAGCGGGCTACAATGAGCAGTTCTTC.